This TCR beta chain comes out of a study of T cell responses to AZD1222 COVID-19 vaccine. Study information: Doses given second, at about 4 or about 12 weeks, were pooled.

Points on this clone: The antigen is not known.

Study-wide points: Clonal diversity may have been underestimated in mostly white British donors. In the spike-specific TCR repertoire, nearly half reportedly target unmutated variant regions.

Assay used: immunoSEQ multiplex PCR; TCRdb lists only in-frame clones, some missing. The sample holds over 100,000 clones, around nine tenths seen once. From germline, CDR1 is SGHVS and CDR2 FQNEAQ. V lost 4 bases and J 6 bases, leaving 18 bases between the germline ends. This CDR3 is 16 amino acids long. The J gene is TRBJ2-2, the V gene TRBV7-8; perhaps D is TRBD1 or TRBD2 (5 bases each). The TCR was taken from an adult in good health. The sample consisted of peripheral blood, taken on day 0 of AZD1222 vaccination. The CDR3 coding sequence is TGTGCCAGCAGCTGGTTCCGGGACCCGAGGGCCGGGGAGCTGTTTTTT. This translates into CASSWFRDPRAGELFF.